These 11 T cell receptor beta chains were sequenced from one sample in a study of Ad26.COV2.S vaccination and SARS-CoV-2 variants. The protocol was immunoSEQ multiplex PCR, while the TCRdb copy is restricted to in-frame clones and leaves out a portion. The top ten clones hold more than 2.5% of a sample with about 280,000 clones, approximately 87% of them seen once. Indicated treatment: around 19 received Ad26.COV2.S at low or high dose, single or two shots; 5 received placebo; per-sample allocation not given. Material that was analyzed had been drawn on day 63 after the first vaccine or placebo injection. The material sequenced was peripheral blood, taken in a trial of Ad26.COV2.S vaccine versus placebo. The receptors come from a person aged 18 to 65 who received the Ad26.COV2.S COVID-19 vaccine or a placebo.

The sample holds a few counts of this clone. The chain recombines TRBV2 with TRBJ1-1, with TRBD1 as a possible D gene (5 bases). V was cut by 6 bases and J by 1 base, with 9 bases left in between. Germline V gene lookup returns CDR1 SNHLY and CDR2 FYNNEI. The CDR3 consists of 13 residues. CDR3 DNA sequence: TGTGCCAGCAGAGTAAGGGGGAACACTGAAGCTTTCTTT. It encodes CASRVRGNTEAFF.

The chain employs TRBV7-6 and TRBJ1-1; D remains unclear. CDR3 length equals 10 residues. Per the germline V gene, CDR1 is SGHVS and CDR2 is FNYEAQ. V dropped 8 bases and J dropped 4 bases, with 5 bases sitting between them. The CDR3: CASSPTEAFF. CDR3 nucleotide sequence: TGTGCCAGCTCACCCACTGAAGCTTTCTTT.

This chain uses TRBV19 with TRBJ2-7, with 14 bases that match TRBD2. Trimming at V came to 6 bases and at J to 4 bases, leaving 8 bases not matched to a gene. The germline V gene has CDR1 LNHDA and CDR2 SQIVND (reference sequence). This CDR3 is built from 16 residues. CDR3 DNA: TGTGCCAGTAGCGACCCTGGGACTAGCGGGAGTTACGAGCAGTACTTC. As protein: CASSDPGTSGSYEQYF.

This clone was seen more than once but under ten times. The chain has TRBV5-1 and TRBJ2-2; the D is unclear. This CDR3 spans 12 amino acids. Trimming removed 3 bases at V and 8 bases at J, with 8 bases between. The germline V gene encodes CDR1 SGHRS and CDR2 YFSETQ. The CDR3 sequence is CASSYDGGELFF. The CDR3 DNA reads TGCGCCAGCAGCTACGACGGAGGGGAGCTGTTTTTT.

CDR3 sequence: CASSPLGGGSYNEQFF. CDR3 in DNA: TGTGCCAGCAGTCCGCTCGGCGGGGGCTCCTACAATGAGCAGTTCTTC. V usage is TRBV28 and J usage is TRBJ2-1; 7 bases match TRBD2. In germline, CDR1 is MDHEN, CDR2 SYDVKM. V trimming: 5 bases; J trimming: 0 bases; junction bases outside the gene matches: 7. This CDR3 has 16 amino acids.

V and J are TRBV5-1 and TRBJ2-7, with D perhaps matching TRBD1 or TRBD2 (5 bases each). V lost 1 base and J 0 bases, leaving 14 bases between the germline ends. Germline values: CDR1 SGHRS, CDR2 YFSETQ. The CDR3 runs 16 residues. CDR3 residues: CASSLLSRGVSYEQYF. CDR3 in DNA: TGCGCCAGCAGCTTGCTCTCGAGAGGGGTCTCCTACGAGCAGTACTTC.

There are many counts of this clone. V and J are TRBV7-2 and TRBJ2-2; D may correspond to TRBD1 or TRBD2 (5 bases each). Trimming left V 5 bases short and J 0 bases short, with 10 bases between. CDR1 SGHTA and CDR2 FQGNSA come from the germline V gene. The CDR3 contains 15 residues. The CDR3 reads CASSTGASNTGELFF. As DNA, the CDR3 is TGTGCCAGCAGCACCGGGGCCTCGAACACCGGGGAGCTGTTTTTT.

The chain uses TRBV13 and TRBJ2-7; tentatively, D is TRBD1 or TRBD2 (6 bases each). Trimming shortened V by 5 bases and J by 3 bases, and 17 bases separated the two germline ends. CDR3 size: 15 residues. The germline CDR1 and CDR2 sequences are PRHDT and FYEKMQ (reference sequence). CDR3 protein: CASSLRGLVNYEQYF. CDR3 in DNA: TGTGCCAGCAGCCTCCGGGGGCTGGTAAACTACGAGCAGTACTTC.

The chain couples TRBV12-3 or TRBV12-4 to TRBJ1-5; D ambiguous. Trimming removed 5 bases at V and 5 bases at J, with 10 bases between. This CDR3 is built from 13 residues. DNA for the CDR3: TGTGCCAGCAGTACAGATGAGGATCAGCCCCAGCATTTT. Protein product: CASSTDEDQPQHF.

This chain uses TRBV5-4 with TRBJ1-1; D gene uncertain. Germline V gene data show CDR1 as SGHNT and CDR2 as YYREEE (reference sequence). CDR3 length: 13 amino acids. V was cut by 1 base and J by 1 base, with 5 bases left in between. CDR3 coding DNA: TGTGCCAGCAGCTTGCAAGAGAACACTGAAGCTTTCTTT. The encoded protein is CASSLQENTEAFF.

The CDR3, as DNA: TGTGCCAGCAGGGGACAGAACTCTGGAAACACCATATATTTT. Its protein product is CASRGQNSGNTIYF. V is TRBV2 and J is TRBJ1-3; 7 bases line up with TRBD1. V lost 6 bases and J lost 0; bases outside the gene matches: 2. Per germline, CDR1 SNHLY and CDR2 FYNNEI. The CDR3 contains 14 residues.